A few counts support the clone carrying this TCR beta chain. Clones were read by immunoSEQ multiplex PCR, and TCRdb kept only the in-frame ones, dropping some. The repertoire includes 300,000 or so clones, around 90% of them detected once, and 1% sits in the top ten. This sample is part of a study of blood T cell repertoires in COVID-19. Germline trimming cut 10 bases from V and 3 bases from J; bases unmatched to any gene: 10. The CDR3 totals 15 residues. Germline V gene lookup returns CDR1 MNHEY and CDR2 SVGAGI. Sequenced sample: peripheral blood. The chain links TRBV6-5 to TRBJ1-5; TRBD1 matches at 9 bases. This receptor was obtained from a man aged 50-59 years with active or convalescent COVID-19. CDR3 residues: CATENRQGDNQPQHF. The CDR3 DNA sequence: TGTGCCACCGAGAATCGACAGGGGGACAATCAGCCCCAGCATTTT.